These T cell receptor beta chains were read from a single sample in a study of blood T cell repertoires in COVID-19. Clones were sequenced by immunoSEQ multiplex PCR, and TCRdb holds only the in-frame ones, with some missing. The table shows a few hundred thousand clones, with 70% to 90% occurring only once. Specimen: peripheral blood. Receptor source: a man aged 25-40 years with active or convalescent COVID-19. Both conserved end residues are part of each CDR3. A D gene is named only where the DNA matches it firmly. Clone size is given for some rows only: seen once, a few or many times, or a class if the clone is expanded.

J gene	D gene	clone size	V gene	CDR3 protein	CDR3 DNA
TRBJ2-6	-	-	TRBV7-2	CASSLVVAGSGANVLTF	TGTGCCAGCAGCTTAGTGGTCGCAGGCTCTGGGGCCAACGTCCTGACTTTC
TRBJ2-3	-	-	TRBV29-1	CSAMGHPGDTQYF	TGCAGCGCCATGGGGCACCCCGGGGATACGCAGTATTTT
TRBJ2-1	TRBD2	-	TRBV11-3	CASSFERGDEQFF	TGTGCCAGCAGCTTTGAGCGGGGCGATGAGCAGTTCTTC
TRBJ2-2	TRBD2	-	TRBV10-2	CASKPGRAGELFF	TGCGCCAGCAAGCCCGGGAGGGCCGGGGAGCTGTTTTTT
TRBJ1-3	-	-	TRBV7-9	CASSEGLSGNTIYF	TGTGCCAGCAGCGAAGGACTTTCTGGAAACACCATATATTTT
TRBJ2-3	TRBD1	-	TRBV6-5	CASSYSEGGDTQYF	TGTGCCAGCAGTTACTCAGAAGGGGGCGATACGCAGTATTTT
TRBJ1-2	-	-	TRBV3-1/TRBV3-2	CASSQDDRRYGYTF	TGTGCCAGCAGCCAAGATGACAGGAGGTATGGCTACACCTTC
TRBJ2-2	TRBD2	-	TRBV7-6	CASSIRTSEGGELFF	TGTGCCAGCAGCATCCGGACTAGTGAGGGCGGGGAGCTGTTTTTT
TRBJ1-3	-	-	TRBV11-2	CASSQRTEASGNTIYF	TGTGCCAGCAGCCAAAGGACGGAGGCCTCTGGAAACACCATATATTTT
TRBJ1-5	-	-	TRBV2	CASKRDYSNQPQHF	TGTGCCAGCAAGAGGGATTATAGCAATCAGCCCCAGCATTTT
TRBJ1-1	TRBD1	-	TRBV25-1	CASSEDTRGRVEAFF	TGTGCCAGCAGTGAAGATACGAGGGGGCGCGTTGAAGCTTTCTTT
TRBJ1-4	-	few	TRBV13	CASSLGGAGEKLFF	TGTGCCAGCAGCTTAGGGGGGGCAGGAGAAAAACTGTTTTTT
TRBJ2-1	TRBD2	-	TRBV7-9	CASNAGVTYNEQFF	TGTGCCAGCAACGCGGGGGTGACCTACAATGAGCAGTTCTTC
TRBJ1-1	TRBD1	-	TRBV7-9	CASSPWTGHTEAFF	TGTGCCAGCAGCCCATGGACAGGGCACACTGAAGCTTTCTTT
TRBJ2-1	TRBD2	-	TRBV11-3	CASSLRAGEYNEQFF	TGTGCCAGCAGCTTGCGGGCGGGGGAATACAATGAGCAGTTCTTC
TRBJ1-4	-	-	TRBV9	CASSARQMNEKLFF	TGTGCCAGCAGCGCTAGACAGATGAATGAAAAACTGTTTTTT
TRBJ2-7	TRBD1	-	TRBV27	CASSPPSGTGAYEQYF	TGTGCCAGCAGCCCCCCCTCCGGGACAGGGGCCTACGAGCAGTACTTC
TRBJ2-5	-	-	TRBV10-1	CASGRDQETQYF	TGCGCCAGCGGCCGGGACCAAGAGACCCAGTACTTC
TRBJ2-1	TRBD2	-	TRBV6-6	CASSSWGLAGGRQFF	TGTGCCAGCAGCTCTTGGGGACTAGCGGGGGGGAGGCAGTTCTTC
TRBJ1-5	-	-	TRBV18	CASSDTLLDQPQHF	TGTGCCAGCTCAGACACTCTACTTGATCAGCCCCAGCATTTT
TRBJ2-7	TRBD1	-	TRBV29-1	CSFQGDSSYEQYF	TGCAGCTTTCAGGGGGATAGCTCCTACGAGCAGTACTTC
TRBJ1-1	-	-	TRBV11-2	CASSLAGVNTEAFF	TGTGCCAGCAGCTTAGCCGGGGTGAACACTGAAGCTTTCTTT
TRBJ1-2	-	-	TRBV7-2	CASSLSTLGGYTF	TGTGCCAGCAGCTTATCCACCCTCGGTGGCTACACCTTC
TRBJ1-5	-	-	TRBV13	CASSLGFGGTYNQPQHF	TGTGCCAGCAGCTTAGGCTTTGGCGGGACTTATAATCAGCCCCAGCATTTT
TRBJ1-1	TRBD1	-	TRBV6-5	CASSYEGAAGGPEAFF	TGTGCCAGCAGTTACGAAGGTGCGGCAGGGGGACCTGAAGCTTTCTTT
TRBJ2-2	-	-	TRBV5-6	CASSSGLGFPGELFF	TGTGCCAGCAGCTCGGGACTGGGTTTCCCGGGGGAGCTGTTTTTT
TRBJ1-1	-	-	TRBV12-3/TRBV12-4	CASAQGNTEAFF	TGTGCCAGCGCGCAGGGGAACACTGAAGCTTTCTTT
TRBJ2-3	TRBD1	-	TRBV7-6	CASSLPGQSTDTQYF	TGTGCCAGCAGCTTACCGGGACAGAGCACAGATACGCAGTATTTT
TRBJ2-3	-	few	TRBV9	CASSVRGASTDTQYF	TGTGCCAGCAGCGTTCGGGGAGCTAGCACAGATACGCAGTATTTT
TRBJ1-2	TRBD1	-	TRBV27	CASSTRTGEYGYTF	TGTGCCAGCAGTACCAGGACAGGGGAATACGGCTACACCTTC
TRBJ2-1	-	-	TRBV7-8	CASSNRQDHNEQFF	TGTGCCAGCAGCAACCGACAGGACCACAATGAGCAGTTCTTC
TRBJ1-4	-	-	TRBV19	CASGPNRVSEKLFF	TGTGCCAGTGGGCCTAACAGGGTCAGTGAAAAACTGTTTTTT
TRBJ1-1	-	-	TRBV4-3	CASSQDISSGGSEAFF	TGCGCCAGCAGCCAAGATATATCCTCCGGAGGGTCTGAAGCTTTCTTT
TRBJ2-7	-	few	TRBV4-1	CASSQGTGRRYF	TGCGCCAGCAGCCAAGGTACGGGAAGGAGGTACTTC
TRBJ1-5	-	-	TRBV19	CASIRSGNSNQPQHF	TGTGCCAGTATTAGGTCAGGGAATAGCAATCAGCCCCAGCATTTT
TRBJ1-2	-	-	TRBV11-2	CASSLVTGYGYTF	TGTGCCAGCAGCTTAGTAACGGGCTATGGCTACACCTTC
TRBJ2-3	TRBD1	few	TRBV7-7	CASSLTGGADTQYF	TGTGCCAGCAGCTTAACAGGGGGCGCAGATACGCAGTATTTT
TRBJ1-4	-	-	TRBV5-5	CASSPSNEKLFF	TGTGCCAGCAGCCCCAGTAATGAAAAACTGTTTTTT
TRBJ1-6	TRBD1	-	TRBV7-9	CASSLGTADSPLHF	TGTGCCAGCAGCCTTGGGACAGCAGATTCACCCCTCCACTTT
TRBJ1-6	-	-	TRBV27	CASSLSGQLYAPLHF	TGTGCCAGCAGTTTATCTGGACAGTTGTACGCACCCCTCCACTTT
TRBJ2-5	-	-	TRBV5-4	CASGPTSPGETQYF	TGTGCCAGCGGCCCGACATCACCAGGGGAGACCCAGTACTTC
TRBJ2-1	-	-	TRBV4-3	CASSQDEGNEQFF	TGCGCCAGCAGCCAAGATGAGGGAAATGAGCAGTTCTTC
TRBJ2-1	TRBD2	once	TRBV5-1	CASSLGLAGLDEQFF	TGCGCCAGCAGCTTGGGACTAGCGGGGTTGGATGAGCAGTTCTTC
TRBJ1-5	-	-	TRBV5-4	CASSLSGDANQPQHF	TGTGCCAGCAGCTTGTCAGGGGACGCCAATCAGCCCCAGCATTTT
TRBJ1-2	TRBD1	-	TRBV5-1	CASSLTGEANYGYTF	TGCGCCAGCAGTTTGACAGGGGAAGCTAACTATGGCTACACCTTC
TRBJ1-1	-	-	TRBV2	CASTVEAFF	TGTGCCAGCACGGTTGAAGCTTTCTTT
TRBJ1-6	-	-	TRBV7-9	CASSLGGVNSPLHF	TGTGCCAGCAGCTTAGGGGGGGTAAATTCACCCCTCCACTTT
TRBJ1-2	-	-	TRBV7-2	CASSLSSGDYGYTF	TGTGCCAGCAGCTTGTCGAGCGGCGACTATGGCTACACCTTC
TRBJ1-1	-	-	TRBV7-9	CASSSKIGTLNTEAFF	TGTGCCAGCAGCTCAAAAATCGGGACATTGAACACTGAAGCTTTCTTT
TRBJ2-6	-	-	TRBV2	CATLVDEGVPGANVLTF	TGTGCCACTCTGGTGGACGAGGGCGTCCCTGGGGCCAACGTCCTGACTTTC
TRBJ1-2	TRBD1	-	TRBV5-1	CASSLGLALTGGYGYTF	TGCGCCAGCAGCTTGGGCCTAGCCCTTACAGGGGGCTATGGCTACACCTTC
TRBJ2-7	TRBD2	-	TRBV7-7	CASSLVLTGTSVGEQYF	TGTGCCAGCAGCTTAGTTCTAACCGGGACTAGCGTCGGCGAGCAGTACTTC
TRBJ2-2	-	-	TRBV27	CASRTKPRSSLSTGELFF	TGTGCCAGCCGCACGAAACCCCGCTCTAGCCTTAGCACCGGGGAGCTGTTTTTT